The 18 T cell receptor beta chains below all came from one sample that was sequenced in a study of shared clonotypes between healthy human individuals. The repertoire was sequenced with immunoSEQ multiplex PCR; TCRdb's copy has only in-frame clones and lacks some. The sample has roughly 2.2 million clones, 85% to 95% seen once; the top ten hold 0.3% to 0.45%. Specimen: naive CD4+ T cells from PBMCs. Subset in this sample: CD45RA+ positively selected. The source is a man aged 18 to 30 in good health. Some clones in this sample may be carry-over from other donors' samples.

The chain joins TRBV7-3 to TRBJ2-7; the match to TRBD1 covers 10 bases. Germline values: CDR1 SGHTA, CDR2 FQGTGA. The junction had 9 bases not matched to a gene; V was cut back by 4 bases and J by 6 bases. The CDR3 contains 15 residues. For the CDR3, the DNA is TGTGCCAGCAGCTCCTCTAGGGGACAGGGGTTCGAGCAGTACTTC. Translating gives CASSSSRGQGFEQYF.

This clone was seen only a few times. The chain recombines TRBV29-1 with TRBJ1-1; D is ambiguous. The CDR3 is 12 amino acids. The V end lost 7 bases, the J end lost 0 bases, and 9 bases lay between the germline ends. The germline V gene encodes CDR1 SQVTM and CDR2 ANQGSEA. CDR3 region: CSALEMNTEAFF. The CDR3 nucleotides read TGCAGCGCTCTTGAAATGAACACTGAAGCTTTCTTT.

This sequence joins TRBV9 and TRBJ1-1; a weak D match, TRBD1 (5 bases). The V end lost 8 bases, the J end lost 0 bases, and 11 bases lay between the germline ends. Germline V gives CDR1 SGDLS, CDR2 YYNGEE. The CDR3 is 13 residues long. The CDR3 bases are TGTGCCAGTCAGGGTGAGATGAACACTGAAGCTTTCTTT. Translating gives CASQGEMNTEAFF. The full variable domain, rest sourced from reference TRBV9 and TRBJ1-1, is DSGVTQTPKHLITATGQRVTLRCSPRSGDLSVYWYQQSLDQGLQFLIQYYNGEERAKGNILERFSAQQFPDLHSELNLSSLELGDSALYFCASQGEMNTEAFFGQGTRLTVV.

V gene TRBV7-2 combines with J gene TRBJ2-2; D unresolved. The CDR3 contains 16 residues. The germline gives CDR1 SGHTA, CDR2 FQGNSA. Trimming cost V 4 bases and J 0 bases, with 12 bases left between them. CDR3 sequence: CASSSFRVANTGELFF. Here the CDR3 DNA reads TGTGCCAGCAGCTCTTTTCGGGTAGCGAACACCGGGGAGCTGTTTTTT.

The chain has TRBV7-9 and TRBJ2-3; no clear D. Germline lookup yields CDR1 SEHNR and CDR2 FQNEAQ (reference sequence). Between the trimmed V and J ends, which lost 0 bases and 1 base, there was a span of 11 bases. There are 16 residues in the CDR3. The CDR3 loop is CASSLAGQVGTDTQYF. DNA for the CDR3: TGTGCCAGCAGCTTAGCAGGTCAGGTTGGCACAGATACGCAGTATTTT.

The rearrangement uses TRBV30 and TRBJ2-7, with D perhaps matching TRBD1 or TRBD2 (5 bases each). The germline V gene has CDR1 GTSNPN and CDR2 SVGIG (reference sequence). Trimming took off 0 bases at V and 2 bases at J, with 11 bases between the two ends. The CDR3 consists of 14 residues. CDR3 coding DNA: TGTGCCTGGAGTGTACCGGGACCAGCCTACGAGCAGTACTTC. Protein product: CAWSVPGPAYEQYF.

The chain carries TRBV6-1 and TRBJ1-2; D remains ambiguous. The germline gives CDR1 MNHNS, CDR2 SASEGT. Trimming took off 7 bases at V and 3 bases at J, with 12 bases between the two ends. CDR3 length: 13 amino acids. The CDR3 nucleotides read TGTGCCAGCATTGGGGTTATAGACTATGGCTACACCTTC. It translates to CASIGVIDYGYTF.

This clone came up a few times. J is TRBJ2-2 and V is TRBV7-9; 9 nucleotides match TRBD1. The CDR3 is 16 amino acids. The V gene's germline CDR1 is SEHNR and CDR2 FQNEAQ (reference sequence). V shed 4 bases, J shed 4 bases, and the junction held 7 bases outside the gene matches. Here the CDR3 DNA reads TGTGCCAGCAGCTCGGGACAGGGAGGTGTCACCGGGGAGCTGTTTTTT. Amino acids: CASSSGQGGVTGELFF.

As regards this clone: The sample has other DNA sequences that encode this CDR3 too. V and J are TRBV5-4 and TRBJ2-1, with 11 bases fitting TRBD2. Trimming cost V 3 bases and J 7 bases; bases outside gene matches: 6. This CDR3 spans 15 amino acids. Germline CDR1 and CDR2: SGHNT and YYREEE (reference sequence). CDR3 nucleotides: TGTGCCAGCAGCTCCCTAGCGGGAGGATTGAATGAGCAGTTCTTC. It specifies CASSSLAGGLNEQFF. Supplemented by reference TRBV5-4 and TRBJ2-1, the full variable domain reads ETGVTQSPTHLIKTRGQQVTLRCSSQSGHNTVSWYQQALGQGPQFIFQYYREEENGRGNFPPRFSGLQFPNYSSELNVNALELDDSALYLCASSSLAGGLNEQFFGPGTRLTVL.

The V and J genes are TRBV2 and TRBJ2-1; no definite D call. Germline loops: CDR1 SNHLY, CDR2 FYNNEI. The CDR3 is 12 residues long. Trimming left V 6 bases short and J 8 bases short, with 11 bases between. This chain's CDR3 is CASRSGVYEQFF. Written as DNA, the CDR3 is TGTGCCAGCAGGTCTGGGGTGTATGAGCAGTTCTTC. Based on the CDR3 plus reference TRBV2 and TRBJ2-1, the full variable domain is EPEVTQTPSHQVTQMGQEVILRCVPISNHLYFYWYRQILGQKVEFLVSFYNNEISEKSEIFDDQFSVERPDGSNFTLKIRSTKLEDSAMYFCASRSGVYEQFFGPGTRLTVL.

The chain recombines TRBV4-3 with TRBJ2-1, with D hard to call. Trimming left V 4 bases short and J 0 bases short, with 7 bases between. Germline V gene sequence: CDR1 LGHNA, CDR2 YSLEER. The CDR3 is 14 residues long. Here the CDR3 DNA reads TGCGCCAGCAGCCTCGGCCTCTCCTACAATGAGCAGTTCTTC. Its translation is CASSLGLSYNEQFF.

The CDR3 loop reads CASIPVFRNTEAFF. CDR3 DNA: TGTGCCAGCATCCCAGTATTTAGGAACACTGAAGCTTTCTTT. This rearrangement joins TRBV2 to TRBJ1-1; D uncertain. Germline V lookup: CDR1 SNHLY, CDR2 FYNNEI. The CDR3 is 14 amino acids. V lost 7 bases to trimming and J lost 1 base, with 13 bases between them. Complete variable domain (other parts from reference TRBV2 and TRBJ1-1): EPEVTQTPSHQVTQMGQEVILRCVPISNHLYFYWYRQILGQKVEFLVSFYNNEISEKSEIFDDQFSVERPDGSNFTLKIRSTKLEDSAMYFCASIPVFRNTEAFFGQGTRLTVV.

V is TRBV10-3 and J is TRBJ2-7, with D tentatively TRBD1 (7 bases). Trimming stripped 8 bases from V and 2 bases from J, with 19 bases between. CDR3 size: 15 residues. Germline loops: CDR1 ENHRY, CDR2 SYGVKD. This CDR3 is CAIQGGFNFAYEQYF. In DNA, the CDR3 is TGTGCCATCCAGGGGGGATTTAATTTTGCCTACGAGCAGTACTTC.

V gene TRBV7-9 combines with J gene TRBJ2-7, with a possible D match to TRBD1 (7 bases). The V gene lost 5 bases and the J gene lost 6 bases, with 14 bases spanning the gap. The CDR3 sequence is 13 residues long. Germline V gene lookup returns CDR1 SEHNR and CDR2 FQNEAQ (reference sequence). The CDR3 reads CASSRQGGFEQYF. The CDR3 DNA reads TGTGCCAGCAGCCGACAGGGAGGTTTCGAGCAGTACTTC.

The chain is built from TRBV18 and TRBJ1-5; 8 nucleotides agree with TRBD1. The CDR3 spans 16 residues. Germline V gene lookup returns CDR1 KGHSH and CDR2 LQKENI. The trim removed 1 base at V and 4 bases at J, leaving 6 bases unmatched. The CDR3 DNA sequence: TGTGCCAGCTCACCACGCCAGGACAGGGCGAATCAGCCCCAGCATTTT. Residues: CASSPRQDRANQPQHF.

The J gene is TRBJ2-5, the V gene TRBV30; 10 bases align to TRBD2. V lost 0 bases, J lost 11 bases, and 15 bases stayed unmatched. Germline loops: CDR1 GTSNPN, CDR2 SVGIG (reference sequence). The CDR3 is 16 residues long. CDR3 nucleotide sequence: TGTGCCTGGAGTGTACAGAGAGCGGGAGGGCCTCATGAGCAGTACTTC. Its translation is CAWSVQRAGGPHEQYF.

J is TRBJ2-7 and V is TRBV7-9; the D gene is possibly TRBD2 (5 bases). The CDR3 totals 11 residues. Trimming left V 7 bases short and J 3 bases short, with 7 bases between. The germline CDR1 and CDR2 sequences are SEHNR and FQNEAQ (reference sequence). The CDR3 region is CASTRGYEQYF. As DNA, the CDR3 is TGTGCCAGCACCCGGGGCTACGAGCAGTACTTC.

The chain joins TRBV4-1 to TRBJ1-4; perhaps TRBD1 as D (5 bases). Trimming shortened V by 3 bases and J by 8 bases, and 19 bases separated the two germline ends. The CDR3 extends over 16 amino acids. Germline CDR1 reads MGHRA; CDR2 reads YSYEKL. The CDR3 sequence: CASSQLRQTPREKLFF. The DNA of the CDR3 is TGCGCCAGCAGCCAGCTCAGACAGACCCCGAGGGAAAAACTGTTTTTT.